This entry lists 17 T cell receptor beta chains sequenced from one sample in a study of Graves' ophthalmopathy and Graves' hyperthyroidism. Amplifying from RNA transcripts, the study obtained TCR beta CDR3 regions. HTBI-primed first-round RT-PCR preceded second-round multiplex PCR. TCRdb ran MiXCR on the multiplex PCR reads and lists one entry per CDR3 protein. The table lists over 650,000 distinct CDR3 sequences, about 38% of them singletons, with more than 2.5% in the top ten. The sample consisted of peripheral blood. The receptors come from an adult man with Graves' ophthalmopathy.

This clonotype was detected ten times or more. The chain joins TRBV9 to TRBJ2-2; D unresolved. The CDR3 consists of 14 residues. V was shortened by 4 bases and J by 4 bases, with 11 bases between the two germline ends. Germline values: CDR1 SGDLS, CDR2 YYNGEE. The CDR3: CASSPPIGTGELFF. The CDR3 bases are TGTGCCAGCAGCCCACCCATTGGCACCGGGGAGCTGTTTTTT.

This clonotype was recorded many times. The rearrangement uses TRBV10-3 and TRBJ1-2; D is ambiguous. Trimming stripped 8 bases from V and 6 bases from J, with 4 bases between. Germline V gene sequence: CDR1 ENHRY, CDR2 SYGVKD. This CDR3 has 9 amino acids. The CDR3 reads CAIDDGYTF. In nucleotides, the CDR3 is TGTGCCATCGACGATGGCTACACCTTC.

The rearrangement joins TRBV10-3 to TRBJ2-5; 9 nucleotides agree with TRBD2. The length of the CDR3 is 15 residues. In germline, CDR1 is ENHRY, CDR2 SYGVKD. J was trimmed by 2 bases and V by 4 bases; bases with no gene match: 5. CDR3: CAISARLAVQETQYF. The CDR3 bases are TGTGCCATCAGTGCCAGACTAGCGGTGCAAGAGACCCAGTACTTC.

The chain has TRBV4-1 and TRBJ1-5; D not resolved. Germline CDR1 MGHRA, CDR2 YSYEKL. Trimming pared 3 bases from V and 4 bases from J, leaving 16 bases between. The length of the CDR3 is 16 residues. This CDR3 is CASSQKPERVNQPQHF. CDR3 DNA: TGCGCCAGCAGCCAGAAACCCGAAAGGGTAAATCAGCCCCAGCATTTT.

The chain is built from TRBV2 and TRBJ1-4; 7 positions agree with TRBD1. The CDR3 covers 14 residues. Looked up from germline, CDR1 is SNHLY and CDR2 is FYNNEI. Trimming took 6 bases from V and 2 from J; bases not matched to a gene: 3. For the CDR3, the DNA is TGTGCCAGCAGGGCACAGGGGACTAATGAAAAACTGTTTTTT. Protein sequence: CASRAQGTNEKLFF.

Many counts were recorded for this clonotype. The chain has TRBV12-3 or TRBV12-4 and TRBJ1-4; D is undetermined. The CDR3 is 11 residues long. V gave up 6 bases and J gave up 8 bases, with 7 bases separating them. The CDR3 region has the DNA TGTGCCAGCAGCTCTGGAGAAAAACTGTTTTTT. Protein: CASSSGEKLFF.

This clonotype came up once. This chain connects TRBV20-1 to TRBJ1-1; D unclear. CDR3 length: 14 residues. Germline loops: CDR1 DFQATT, CDR2 SNEGSKA (reference sequence). Trimming took off 1 base at V and 4 bases at J, with 13 bases between the two ends. The CDR3 loop is CSARVKPASTEAFF. CDR3 nucleotides: TGCAGTGCTAGAGTTAAGCCAGCATCCACTGAAGCTTTCTTT.

A few counts support this clonotype. The V gene is TRBV2, the J gene TRBJ2-5; D gene uncertain. Trimming removed 8 bases at V and 3 bases at J, with 19 bases between. Looked up from germline, CDR1 is SNHLY and CDR2 is FYNNEI. The CDR3 has 15 residues. CDR3 residues: CASSLRASQEETQYF. The CDR3 bases are TGTGCCAGCTCCCTCCGGGCAAGTCAGGAAGAGACCCAGTACTTC.

This clonotype occurred once. This chain links TRBV2 with TRBJ2-7, with TRBD1 as a possible D gene (6 bases). The CDR3 runs 15 residues. Looked up from germline, CDR1 is SNHLY and CDR2 is FYNNEI. V lost 4 bases to trimming and J lost 3 bases, with 16 bases between them. DNA of the CDR3: TGTGCCAGCAGTGTCGGACCGGGACACGACTACGAGCAGTACTTC. This encodes CASSVGPGHDYEQYF.

With respect to this clonotype: Compared with germline, one end of the junction differs, possibly owing to a read error. V gene TRBV20-1 combines with J gene TRBJ2-6, with D possibly TRBD1 on 5 matching bases. In germline, CDR1 is DFQATT, CDR2 SNEGSKA (reference sequence). The CDR3 is 15 amino acids. The CDR3 protein is CSAKTYLSGANALTF. In DNA, the CDR3 is TGCAGTGCCAAGACATACCTCTCTGGGGCCAACGCCCTGACTTTC.

This clonotype was recorded many times. The chain uses TRBV29-1 and TRBJ2-3; the match to TRBD1 covers 7 bases. Germline values: CDR1 SQVTM, CDR2 ANQGSEA. V lost 6 bases to trimming and J lost 0 bases; unmatched junction nucleotides: 3. This CDR3 is built from 13 residues. The CDR3 bases are TGCAGCGTCGGGGACAGAAGCACAGATACGCAGTATTTT. This encodes CSVGDRSTDTQYF.

This clonotype was counted a few times. The chain employs TRBV29-1 and TRBJ2-3; D could derive from TRBD1 or TRBD2 (5 bases each). The V gene's germline CDR1 is SQVTM and CDR2 ANQGSEA. There are 13 residues in the CDR3. Trimming stripped 0 bases from V and 6 bases from J, with 10 bases between. Here the CDR3 reads CSVEDFGADTQYF. DNA of the CDR3: TGCAGCGTTGAAGATTTCGGGGCCGATACGCAGTATTTT.

V is TRBV15 and J is TRBJ2-5; D is ambiguous. CDR1 LNHNV and CDR2 YYDKDF come from the germline V gene (reference sequence). V dropped 3 bases and J dropped 2 bases, with 13 bases sitting between them. The CDR3 runs to 15 residues. The CDR3 sequence: CATSSRRREQETQYF. CDR3 DNA sequence: TGTGCCACCAGCAGTCGCCGGAGAGAACAAGAGACCCAGTACTTC.

Comment on this clonotype: The germline gene is not matched at one end of the junction; a read error may be the cause. CDR3 bases: TGCGCCAGTAGCCAAGAGGTCGCAACAGGCACAAACTACGAGCAGTACTTC. Amino acids: CASSQEVATGTNYEQYF. V is TRBV4-1 and J is TRBJ2-7; D is possibly TRBD1 (5 bases). CDR3 size: 17 residues. Germline V gives CDR1 MGHRA, CDR2 YSYEKL.

V and J are TRBV9 and TRBJ1-6; D is unclear. Trimming removed 7 bases at V and 5 bases at J, with 16 bases between. The CDR3 spans 15 residues. Germline V CDR1 and CDR2: SGDLS, YYNGEE. The chain's CDR3 is CASSPEQLNNSPLHF. Written as DNA, the CDR3 is TGTGCCAGCTCACCAGAACAGCTAAATAATTCACCCCTCCACTTT.

Comment on this clonotype: Just one base apart from a much larger clone, this may be a read error. The chain joins TRBV19 to TRBJ2-7; 10 positions match TRBD2. Trimming removed 6 bases from V and 4 bases from J; junction bases left unmatched: 9. Germline CDR1 and CDR2: LNHDA and SQIVND (reference sequence). The CDR3 spans 15 residues. DNA for the CDR3: TGTGCCAGTAGACGAGCGGGAGGGCCCAATTACGAGCAGTACTTC. Its protein product is CASRRAGGPNYEQYF. Full variable domain (rest looked up from reference TRBV19 and TRBJ2-7): DGGITQSPKYLFRKEGQNVTLSCEQNLNHDAMYWYRQDPGQGLRLIYYSQIVNDFQKGDIAEGYSVSREKKESFPLTVTSAQKNPTAFYLCASRRAGGPNYEQYFGPGTRLTVT.

The J gene is TRBJ2-3, the V gene TRBV6-5; no clear D. CDR1 and CDR2 (germline): MNHEY, SVGAGI. This CDR3 spans 13 amino acids. The V end was cut by 7 bases, the J end by 2 bases, with 10 bases between. The DNA of the CDR3 is TGTGCCAGCAAAAAGCCCCTCACAGATACGCAGTATTTT. Its translation: CASKKPLTDTQYF.